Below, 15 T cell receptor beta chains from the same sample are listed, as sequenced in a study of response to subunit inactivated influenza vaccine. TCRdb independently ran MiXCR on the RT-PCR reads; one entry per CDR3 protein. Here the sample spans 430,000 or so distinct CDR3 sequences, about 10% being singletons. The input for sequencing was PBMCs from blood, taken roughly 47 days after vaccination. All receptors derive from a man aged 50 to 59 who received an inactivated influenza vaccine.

The CDR3 reads CASSFTLPGELFF. The CDR3 DNA sequence: TGTGCCAGCAGTTTTACGTTACCCGGGGAGCTGTTTTTT. The rearrangement uses TRBV7-9 and TRBJ2-2; D gene uncertain. Germline V CDR1 and CDR2: SEHNR, FQNEAQ (reference sequence). The CDR3 has 13 residues. V lost 6 bases, J lost 6 bases, and 11 bases lay in between.

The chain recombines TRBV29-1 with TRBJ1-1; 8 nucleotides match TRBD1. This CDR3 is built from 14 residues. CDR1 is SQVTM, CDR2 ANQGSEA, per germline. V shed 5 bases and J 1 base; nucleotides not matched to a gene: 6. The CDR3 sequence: CSVLRTGWNTEAFF. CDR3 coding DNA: TGCAGCGTTCTTAGGACAGGGTGGAACACTGAAGCTTTCTTT.

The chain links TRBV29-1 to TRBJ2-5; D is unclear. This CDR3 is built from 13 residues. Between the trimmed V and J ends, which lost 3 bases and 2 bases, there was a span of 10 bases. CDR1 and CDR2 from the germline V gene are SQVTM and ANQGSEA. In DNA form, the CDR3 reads TGCAGCGTTGAGGGTCTTGGACAAGAGACCCAGTACTTC. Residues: CSVEGLGQETQYF. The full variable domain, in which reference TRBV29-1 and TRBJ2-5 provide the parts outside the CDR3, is SAVISQKPSRDICQRGTSLTIQCQVDSQVTMMFWYRQQPGQSLTLIATANQGSEATYESGFVIDKFPISRPNLTFSTLTVSNMSPEDSSIYLCSVEGLGQETQYFGPGTRLLVL.

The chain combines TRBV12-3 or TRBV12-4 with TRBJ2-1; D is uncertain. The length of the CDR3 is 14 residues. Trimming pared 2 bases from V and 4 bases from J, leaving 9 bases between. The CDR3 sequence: CASSLSVYYNEQFF. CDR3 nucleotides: TGTGCCAGCAGTTTAAGTGTCTATTACAATGAGCAGTTCTTC.

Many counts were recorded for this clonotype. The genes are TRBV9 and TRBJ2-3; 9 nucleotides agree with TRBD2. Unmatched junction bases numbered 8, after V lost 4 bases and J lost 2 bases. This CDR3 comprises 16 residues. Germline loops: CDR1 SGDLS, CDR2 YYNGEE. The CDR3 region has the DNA TGTGCCAGCAGCCCACCCCCTAGCGGGGTCACAGATACGCAGTATTTT. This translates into CASSPPPSGVTDTQYF.

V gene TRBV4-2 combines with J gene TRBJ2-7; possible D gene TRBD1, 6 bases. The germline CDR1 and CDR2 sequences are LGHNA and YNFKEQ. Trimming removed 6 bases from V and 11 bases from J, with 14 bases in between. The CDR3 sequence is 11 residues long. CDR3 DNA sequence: TGTGCCAGCAGTTCGGAACAGGGAGAGTACTTC. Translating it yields CASSSEQGEYF.

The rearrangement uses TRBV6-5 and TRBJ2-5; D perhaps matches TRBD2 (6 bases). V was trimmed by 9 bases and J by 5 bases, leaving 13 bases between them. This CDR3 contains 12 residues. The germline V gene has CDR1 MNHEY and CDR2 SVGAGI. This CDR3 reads CASSGDWETQYF. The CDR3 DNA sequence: TGTGCCAGTTCGGGGGATTGGGAGACCCAGTACTTC.

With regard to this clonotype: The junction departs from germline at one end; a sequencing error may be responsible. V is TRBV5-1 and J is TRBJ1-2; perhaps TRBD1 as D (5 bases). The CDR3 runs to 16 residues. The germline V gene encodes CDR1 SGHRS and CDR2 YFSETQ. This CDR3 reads CASRLGTGPGRGGYTF. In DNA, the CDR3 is TGCGCCAGCAGATTGGGTACCGGGCCGGGCCGGGGCGGCTACACCTTC.

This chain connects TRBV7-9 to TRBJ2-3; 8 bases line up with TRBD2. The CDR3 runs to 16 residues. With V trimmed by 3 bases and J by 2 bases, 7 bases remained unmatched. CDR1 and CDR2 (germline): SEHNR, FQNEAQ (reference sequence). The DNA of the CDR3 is TGTGCCAGCAGCTTGACCCTAGCGGGCTTCACAGATACGCAGTATTTT. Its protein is CASSLTLAGFTDTQYF.

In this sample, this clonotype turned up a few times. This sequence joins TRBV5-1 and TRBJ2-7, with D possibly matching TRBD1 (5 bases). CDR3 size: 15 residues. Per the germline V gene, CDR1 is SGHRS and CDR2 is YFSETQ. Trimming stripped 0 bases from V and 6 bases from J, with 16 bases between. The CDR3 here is CASSLGAGQASEQYF. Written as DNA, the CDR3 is TGCGCCAGCAGCTTGGGGGCAGGGCAAGCTAGCGAGCAGTACTTC.

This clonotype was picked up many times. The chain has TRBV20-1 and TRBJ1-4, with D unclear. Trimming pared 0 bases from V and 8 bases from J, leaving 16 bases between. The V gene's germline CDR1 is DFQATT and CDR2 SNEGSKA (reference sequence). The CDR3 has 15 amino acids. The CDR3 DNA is TGCAGTGCTAGAGATCGCTCCTACGGAGGCGAAAAACTGTTTTTT. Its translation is CSARDRSYGGEKLFF.

The DNA of the CDR3 is TGTGCCAGCCTTGGGGAGGGTCACAAGGCGGGGGAGCTGTTTTTT. Amino acid sequence: CASLGEGHKAGELFF. The rearrangement joins TRBV12-3 or TRBV12-4 to TRBJ2-2; 7 bases are a match to TRBD2. The ends lost 8 bases at V and 8 bases at J; junction bases unmatched: 14. The CDR3 extends over 15 amino acids.

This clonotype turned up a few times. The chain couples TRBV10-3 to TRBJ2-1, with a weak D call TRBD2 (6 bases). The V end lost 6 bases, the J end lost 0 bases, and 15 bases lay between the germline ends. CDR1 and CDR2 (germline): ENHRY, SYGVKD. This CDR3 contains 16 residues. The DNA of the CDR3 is TGTGCCATCAGGCCTAGCGACTCTAGCTCCTACAATGAGCAGTTCTTC. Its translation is CAIRPSDSSSYNEQFF.

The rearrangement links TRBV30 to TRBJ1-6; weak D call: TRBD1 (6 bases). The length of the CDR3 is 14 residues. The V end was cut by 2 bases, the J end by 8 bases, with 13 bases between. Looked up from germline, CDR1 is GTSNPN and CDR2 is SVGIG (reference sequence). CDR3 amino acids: CAWSKLEGDSPLHF. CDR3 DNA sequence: TGTGCCTGGAGTAAGCTAGAGGGGGATTCACCCCTCCACTTT.

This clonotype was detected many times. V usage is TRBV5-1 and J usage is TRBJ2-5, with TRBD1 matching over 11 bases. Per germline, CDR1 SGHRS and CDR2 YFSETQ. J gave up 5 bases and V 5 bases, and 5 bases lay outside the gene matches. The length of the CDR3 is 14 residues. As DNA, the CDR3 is TGCGCCAGCAGGGACAGGGGGCTTACGGAGACCCAGTACTTC. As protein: CASRDRGLTETQYF.